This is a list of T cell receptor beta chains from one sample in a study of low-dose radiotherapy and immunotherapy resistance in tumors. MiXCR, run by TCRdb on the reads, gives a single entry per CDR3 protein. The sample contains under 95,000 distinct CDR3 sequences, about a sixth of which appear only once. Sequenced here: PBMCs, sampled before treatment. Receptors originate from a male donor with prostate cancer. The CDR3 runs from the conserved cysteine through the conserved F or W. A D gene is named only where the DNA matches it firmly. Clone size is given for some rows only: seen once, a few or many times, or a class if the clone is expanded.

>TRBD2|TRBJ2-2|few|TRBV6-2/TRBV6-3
TGTGCCAGCAGCCCGACTAGCGGGCACACCGGGGAGCTGTTTTTT
CASSPTSGHTGELFF
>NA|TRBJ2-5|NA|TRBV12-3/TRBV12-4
TGTGCCAGCAGTGGGGGGGGGGGGCCGAAGACCCAGTACTTC
CASSGGGGPKTQYF
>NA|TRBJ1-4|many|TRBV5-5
TGTGCCAGCAGCTTGGGGGCAGCTACAACTAATGAAAAACTGTTTTTT
CASSLGAATTNEKLFF
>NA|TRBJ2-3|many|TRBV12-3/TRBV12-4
TGTGCCAGCAGTGAGCAGGGGGGGCCAGATACGCAGTATTTT
CASSEQGGPDTQYF
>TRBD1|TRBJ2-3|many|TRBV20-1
TGCAGTGCGACAGGGGCCTTCTCGGCAGATACGCAGTATTTT
CSATGAFSADTQYF
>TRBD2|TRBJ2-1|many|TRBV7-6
TGTGCCAGCAGCCGCCGCGGGAGTGGACAGTTCTTC
CASSRRGSGQFF
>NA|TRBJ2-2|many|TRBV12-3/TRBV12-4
TGTGCCAGCAGTCCAGGGTTTAGTACCGGGGAGCTGTTTTTT
CASSPGFSTGELFF
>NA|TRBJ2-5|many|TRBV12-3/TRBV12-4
TGTGCCAGCAGCCCCTCTAACTTCGGGGAGACCCAGTACTTC
CASSPSNFGETQYF
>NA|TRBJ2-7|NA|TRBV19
TGTGCCAGTTCCAAAAATACAGGGACCGAGCAGTACTTC
CASSKNTGTEQYF
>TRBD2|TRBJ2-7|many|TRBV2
TGTGCCAGCACGCGGACTAGTACTGTCGAGCAGTACTTC
CASTRTSTVEQYF
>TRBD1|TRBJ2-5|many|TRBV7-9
TGTGCCAGCATGGGACAGGGTATGGTGACGGAGACCCAGTACTTC
CASMGQGMVTETQYF
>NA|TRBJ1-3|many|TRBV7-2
TGTGCCAGCAGCTTAGATAAAGGGGGGCGCTCTGGAAACACCATATATTTT
CASSLDKGGRSGNTIYF
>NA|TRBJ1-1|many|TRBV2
TGTGCCAGCAGTGAAACTGAAGCTTTCTTT
CASSETEAFF
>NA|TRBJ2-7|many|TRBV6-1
TGTGCCAGCATGGTCGGGACCTACGAGCAGTACTTC
CASMVGTYEQYF
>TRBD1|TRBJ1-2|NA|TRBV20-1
TGCAGGGTTGCCCAGGGACAGAACTATGGCTACACCTTC
CRVAQGQNYGYTF
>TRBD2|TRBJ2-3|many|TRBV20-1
TGCAGTGCTTGTAGCGGGGGGGCCGGAGATACGCAGTATTTT
CSACSGGAGDTQYF
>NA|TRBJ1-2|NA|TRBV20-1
TGCAGTGCTAGAGATAGGTCGGCCGGCAATAACTATGGCTACACCTTC
CSARDRSAGNNYGYTF
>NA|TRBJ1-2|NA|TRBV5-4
TGTGCCAGCAGCTTGGCCGGCACAGGAGGGTATGGCTACACCTTC
CASSLAGTGGYGYTF
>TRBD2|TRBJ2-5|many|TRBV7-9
TGTGCCAGCAGCCCACGAGGTGGTAGCGGGGGTCAACAAGAGACCCAGTACTTC
CASSPRGGSGGQQETQYF
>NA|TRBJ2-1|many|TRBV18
TGTGCCAGCTCCCAAGGACAGCCCCCTGAGCAGTTCTTC
CASSQGQPPEQFF
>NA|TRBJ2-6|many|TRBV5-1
TGCGCCAGCAGCTGGGCGGACAGCTCTGGGGCCAACGTCCTGACTTTC
CASSWADSSGANVLTF
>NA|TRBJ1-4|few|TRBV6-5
NA
CASSGDRGKLFFFF
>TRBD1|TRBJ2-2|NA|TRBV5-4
TGTGCCAGCCGGACAGGGCTAGACACCGGGGAGCTGTTTTTT
CASRTGLDTGELFF
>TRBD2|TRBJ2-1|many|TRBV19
TGTGCCAGTACCCCGGGACTAGCGGGGGGGGAGCAGTTCTTC
CASTPGLAGGEQFF
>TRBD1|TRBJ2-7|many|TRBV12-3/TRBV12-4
TGTGCCAGCAGTTTCAGCGGGACAGGGGACCACGAGCAGTACTTC
CASSFSGTGDHEQYF
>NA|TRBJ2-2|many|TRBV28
TGTGCCAGCACCCCGGGACACAGGGTAGCCGGGGAGCTGTTTTTT
CASTPGHRVAGELFF
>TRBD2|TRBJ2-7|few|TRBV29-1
TGCAGCGTTCTTGGACTAGCGGGGGGCTCCTACGAGCAGTACTTC
CSVLGLAGGSYEQYF
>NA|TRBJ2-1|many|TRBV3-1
TGTGCCAGCAGCCAAGATCCGGGAGACAATGAGCAGTTCTTC
CASSQDPGDNEQFF
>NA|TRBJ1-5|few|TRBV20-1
TGCAGTGCTAGGCTAGGTAGCAATCAGCCCCAGCATTTT
CSARLGSNQPQHF
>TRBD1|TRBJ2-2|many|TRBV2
TGTGCCAGCAGTTTACAGGGGAGGAACACCGGGGAGCTGTTTTTT
CASSLQGRNTGELFF
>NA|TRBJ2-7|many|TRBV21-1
TGTGCCAGCAGCAGGACTAGTAAGAACACGAGCGGGCAGTACTTC
CASSRTSKNTSGQYF
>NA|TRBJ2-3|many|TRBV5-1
TGCGCCAGCAAACGGGACACTTATACAGATACGCAGTATTTT
CASKRDTYTDTQYF
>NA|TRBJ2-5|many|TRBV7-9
TGTGCCAGCAGCCAAGTGGATCCGACCCAGTACTTC
CASSQVDPTQYF
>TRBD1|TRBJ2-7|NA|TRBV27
TGTGCCAGCAGTGAGGACAGGGGGCGCCGGCAGTACTTC
CASSEDRGRRQYF
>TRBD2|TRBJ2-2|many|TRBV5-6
TGTGCCAGCAGCTTGGATACTAGCGGGGGGGCAAGGACCGGGGAGCTGTTTTTT
CASSLDTSGGARTGELFF
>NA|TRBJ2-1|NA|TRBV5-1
TGCGCCAGCAGCTGGCGGACGGGACGGGCCGCCAATGAGCAGTTCTTC
CASSWRTGRAANEQFF
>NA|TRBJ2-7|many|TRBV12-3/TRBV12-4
NA
CASSSSGYEQYF
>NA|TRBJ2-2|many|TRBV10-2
TGCGCCAGCAGTGTGCCGGGACGGCTGAACACCGGGGAGCTGTTTTTT
CASSVPGRLNTGELFF
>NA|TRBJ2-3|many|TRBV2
TGTGCCAGCAAAATTACAATTAGCACAGATACGCAGTATTTT
CASKITISTDTQYF
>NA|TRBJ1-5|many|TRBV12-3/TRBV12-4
TGTGCCAGCAGTCGGGGGGCACGCAATCAGCCCCAGCATTTT
CASSRGARNQPQHF